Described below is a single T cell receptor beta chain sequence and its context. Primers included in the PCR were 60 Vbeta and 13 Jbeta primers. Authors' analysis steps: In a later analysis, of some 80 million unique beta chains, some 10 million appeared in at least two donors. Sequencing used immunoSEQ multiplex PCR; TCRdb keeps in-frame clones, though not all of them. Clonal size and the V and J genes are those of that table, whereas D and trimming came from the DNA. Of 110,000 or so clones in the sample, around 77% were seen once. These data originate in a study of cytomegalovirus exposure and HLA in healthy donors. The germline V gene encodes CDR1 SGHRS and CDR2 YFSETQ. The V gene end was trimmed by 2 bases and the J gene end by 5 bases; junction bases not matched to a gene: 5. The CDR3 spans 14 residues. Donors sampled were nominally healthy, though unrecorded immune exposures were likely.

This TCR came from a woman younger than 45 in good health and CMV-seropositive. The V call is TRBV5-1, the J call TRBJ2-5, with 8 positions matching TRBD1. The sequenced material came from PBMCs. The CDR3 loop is CASSFGQGLETQYF. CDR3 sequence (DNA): TGCGCCAGCAGCTTCGGACAGGGTTTGGAGACCCAGTACTTC.